Here is one T cell receptor beta chain with its context. The method was immunoSEQ multiplex PCR; TCRdb's version includes in-frame clones alone and lacks a portion of them. The sample holds under 200,000 clones, approximately 84% seen once. The germline CDR1 and CDR2 sequences are SGDLS and YYNGEE. Losses at the gene ends were 0 bases for V and 4 bases for J; bases not matched to a gene: 9. This CDR3 region has 17 residues. This sample was taken from a study of blood T cell repertoires in COVID-19. Sequencing was carried out using peripheral blood. This chain joins TRBV9 and TRBJ1-3; 8 bases match TRBD1. The source is a woman aged 80 or over with acute or convalescent COVID-19. The chain's CDR3 is CASSVDLSPGGGNTIYF. The DNA for the CDR3 is TGTGCCAGCAGCGTAGATCTTTCACCAGGGGGCGGAAACACCATATATTTT. The variable domain in full, completed from reference TRBV9 and TRBJ1-3, reads DSGVTQTPKHLITATGQRVTLRCSPRSGDLSVYWYQQSLDQGLQFLIQYYNGEERAKGNILERFSAQQFPDLHSELNLSSLELGDSALYFCASSVDLSPGGGNTIYFGEGSWLTVV.